This T cell receptor beta chain derives from a study of cytotoxic CD8 clonotypes in ibrutinib-treated CLL. Notes on the study in general: Upon ibrutinib response clonality rose, and upon progression it fell back toward baseline.

For this clone: Its target is not known.

Germline V gene lookup returns CDR1 MNHEY and CDR2 SMNVEV (reference sequence). This CDR3 spans 14 amino acids. Germline trimming cut 4 bases from V and 4 bases from J; bases unmatched to any gene: 2. Measured with immunoSEQ multiplex PCR; TCRdb has only the in-frame clones, and not every one. The table shows just over 200,000 clones, with over 65% occurring only once. This clonotype was obtained from a human donor with chronic lymphocytic leukemia. This specimen was PBMCs, taken after 12 months of ibrutinib treatment. The chain recombines TRBV27 with TRBJ1-1, with TRBD1 identical over 11 bases. The CDR3: CASSWTGGGTEAFF. The CDR3 DNA follows: TGTGCCAGCAGTTGGACAGGGGGCGGCACTGAAGCTTTCTTT.